This T cell receptor (beta chain) was identified in a study of cytotoxic CD8 clonotypes in ibrutinib-treated CLL. Overall study findings and caveats: Clonality increased with ibrutinib response but returned toward baseline at progression. Exceeding age-matched healthy donors, baseline clonality also tracked the counts of circulating CD8+ T cells.

TCRdb keeps only in-frame clones here, not all; method: immunoSEQ multiplex PCR. The repertoire holds hundreds of thousands of clones, with more than 65% as singletons. As input for TCR beta libraries, around 2 micrograms of genomic DNA came from cryopreserved PBMCs. This clone was seen just once. Its antigen is unidentified. This CDR3 contains 15 residues. CDR1 and CDR2 from the germline V gene are SGDLS and YYNGEE. Trimming left V 4 bases short and J 2 bases short, with 13 bases between. The sequence was obtained from a human donor with chronic lymphocytic leukemia. The sequencing used PBMCs, collected after 12 months of ibrutinib treatment. This sequence joins TRBV9 and TRBJ2-1, with D unclear. The CDR3 DNA reads as TGTGCCAGCAGCCCAGGTGACGGACCCTACAATGAGCAGTTCTTC. Translating gives CASSPGDGPYNEQFF.